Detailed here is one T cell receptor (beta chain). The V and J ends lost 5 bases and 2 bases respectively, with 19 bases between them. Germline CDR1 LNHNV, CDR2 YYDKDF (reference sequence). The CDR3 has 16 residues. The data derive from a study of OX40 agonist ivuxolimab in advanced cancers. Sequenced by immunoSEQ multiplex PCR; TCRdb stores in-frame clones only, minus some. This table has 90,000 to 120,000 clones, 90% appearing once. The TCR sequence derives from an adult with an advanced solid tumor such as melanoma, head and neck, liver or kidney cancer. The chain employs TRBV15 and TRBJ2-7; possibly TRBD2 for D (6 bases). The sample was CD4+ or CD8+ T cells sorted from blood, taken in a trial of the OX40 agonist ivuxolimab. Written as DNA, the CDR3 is TGTGCCACCAGCGGGGGAGGAGGCGGGCGGACCTACGAGCAGTACTTC. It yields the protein CATSGGGGGRTYEQYF.